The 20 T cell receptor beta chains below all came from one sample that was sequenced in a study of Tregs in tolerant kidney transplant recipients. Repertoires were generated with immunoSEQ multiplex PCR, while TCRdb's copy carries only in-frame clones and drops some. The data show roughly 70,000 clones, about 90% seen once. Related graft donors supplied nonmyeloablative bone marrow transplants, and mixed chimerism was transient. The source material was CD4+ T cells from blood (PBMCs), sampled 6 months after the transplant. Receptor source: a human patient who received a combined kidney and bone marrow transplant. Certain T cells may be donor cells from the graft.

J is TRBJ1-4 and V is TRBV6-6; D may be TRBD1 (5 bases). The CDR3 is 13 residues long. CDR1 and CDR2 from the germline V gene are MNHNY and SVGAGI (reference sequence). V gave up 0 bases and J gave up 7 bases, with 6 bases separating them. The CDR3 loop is CASSYSRVEKLFF. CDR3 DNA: TGTGCCAGCAGTTACTCCAGGGTTGAAAAACTGTTTTTT.

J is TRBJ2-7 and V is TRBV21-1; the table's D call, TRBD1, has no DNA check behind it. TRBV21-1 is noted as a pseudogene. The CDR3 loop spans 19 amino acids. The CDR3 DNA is TGTGCCAGCAGCAAAGGGGGGACAGGAGGGACTCCCATACCCTACGAGCAGTACTTC. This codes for CASSKGGTGGTPIPYEQYF.

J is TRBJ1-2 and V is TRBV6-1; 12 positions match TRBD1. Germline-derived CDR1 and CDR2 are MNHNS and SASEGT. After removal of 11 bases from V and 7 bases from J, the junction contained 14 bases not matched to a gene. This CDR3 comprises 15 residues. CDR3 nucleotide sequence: TGTGCCGTGGGGGACAGGGGGCATAGGCTTTTTGGCTACACCTTC. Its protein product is CAVGDRGHRLFGYTF.

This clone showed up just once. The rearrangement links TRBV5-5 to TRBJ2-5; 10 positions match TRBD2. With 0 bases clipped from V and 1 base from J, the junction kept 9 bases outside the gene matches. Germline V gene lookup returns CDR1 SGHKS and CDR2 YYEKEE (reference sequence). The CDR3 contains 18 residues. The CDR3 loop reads CASSLGYSPSGSQETQYF. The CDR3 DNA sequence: TGTGCCAGCAGCTTGGGTTATAGTCCTAGCGGGAGCCAAGAGACCCAGTACTTC.

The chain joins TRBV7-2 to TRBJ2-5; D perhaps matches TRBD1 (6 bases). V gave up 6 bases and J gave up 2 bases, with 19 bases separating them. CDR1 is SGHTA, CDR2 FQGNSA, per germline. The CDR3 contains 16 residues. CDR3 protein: CASSFIPLRGQETQYF. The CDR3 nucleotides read TGTGCCAGCAGTTTTATACCTCTTAGGGGGCAAGAGACCCAGTACTTC.

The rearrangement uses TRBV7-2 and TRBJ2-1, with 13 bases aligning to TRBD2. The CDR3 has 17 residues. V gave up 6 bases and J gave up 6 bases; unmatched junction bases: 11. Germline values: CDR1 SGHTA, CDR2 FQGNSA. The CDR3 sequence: CASRQRPLAGGRNEQFF. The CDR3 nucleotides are TGTGCCAGCAGACAACGCCCACTAGCGGGAGGGCGCAATGAGCAGTTCTTC.

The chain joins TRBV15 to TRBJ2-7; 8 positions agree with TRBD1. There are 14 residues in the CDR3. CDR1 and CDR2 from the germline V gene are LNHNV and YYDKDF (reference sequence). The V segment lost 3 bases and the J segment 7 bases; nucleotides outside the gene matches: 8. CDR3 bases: TGTGCCACCAGCAGGGGACGACAGGGGAGGGAGCAGTACTTC. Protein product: CATSRGRQGREQYF.

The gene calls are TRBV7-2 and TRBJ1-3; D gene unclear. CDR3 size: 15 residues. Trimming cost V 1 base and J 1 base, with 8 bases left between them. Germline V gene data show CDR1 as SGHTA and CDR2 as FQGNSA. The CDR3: CASSLVEGSGNTIYF. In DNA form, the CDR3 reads TGTGCCAGCAGCTTAGTAGAGGGATCTGGAAACACCATATATTTT.

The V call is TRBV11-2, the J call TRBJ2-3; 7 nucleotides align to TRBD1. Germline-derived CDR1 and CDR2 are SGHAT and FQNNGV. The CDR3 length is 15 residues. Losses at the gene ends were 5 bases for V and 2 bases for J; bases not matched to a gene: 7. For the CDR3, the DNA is TGTGCCAGCAGCCGCCGGACAGGTCTCACAGATACGCAGTATTTT. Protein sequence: CASSRRTGLTDTQYF.

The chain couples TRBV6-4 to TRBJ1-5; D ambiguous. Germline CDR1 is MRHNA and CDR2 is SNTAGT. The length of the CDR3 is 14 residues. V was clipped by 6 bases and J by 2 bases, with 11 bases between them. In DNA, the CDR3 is TGTGCCAGCAGCGAAGAGTTCCGCAATCAGCCCCAGCATTTT. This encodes CASSEEFRNQPQHF.

CDR3 in amino acids: CASSLEVGVKTGNTIYF. DNA of the CDR3: TGTGCCAGCAGCTTGGAGGTCGGGGTAAAGACTGGAAACACCATATATTTT. The rearrangement uses TRBV5-8 and TRBJ1-3; D call uncertain. Germline-derived CDR1 and CDR2 are SGHTS and YDEGEE. The CDR3 runs 17 residues. The V gene lost 0 bases and the J gene lost 2 bases, with 15 bases spanning the gap.

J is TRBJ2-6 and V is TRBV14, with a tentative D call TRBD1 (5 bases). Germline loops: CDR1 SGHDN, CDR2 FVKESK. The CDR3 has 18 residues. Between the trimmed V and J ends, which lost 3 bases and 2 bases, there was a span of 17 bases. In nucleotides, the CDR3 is TGTGCCAGCAGCCAGCCGCTGACAAGCAGGGCTGGGGCCAACGTCCTGACTTTC. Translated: CASSQPLTSRAGANVLTF. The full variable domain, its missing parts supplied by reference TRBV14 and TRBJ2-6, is EAGVTQFPSHSVIEKGQTVTLRCDPISGHDNLYWYRRVMGKEIKFLLHFVKESKQDESGMPNNRFLAERTGGTYSTLKVQPAELEDSGVYFCASSQPLTSRAGANVLTFGAGSRLTVL.

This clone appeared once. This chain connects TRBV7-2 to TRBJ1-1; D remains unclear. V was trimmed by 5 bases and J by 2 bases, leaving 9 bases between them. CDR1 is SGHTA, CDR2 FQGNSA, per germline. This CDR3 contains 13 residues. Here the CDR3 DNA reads TGTGCCAGCAGCCTGGGCATAAACACTGAAGCTTTCTTT. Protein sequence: CASSLGINTEAFF.

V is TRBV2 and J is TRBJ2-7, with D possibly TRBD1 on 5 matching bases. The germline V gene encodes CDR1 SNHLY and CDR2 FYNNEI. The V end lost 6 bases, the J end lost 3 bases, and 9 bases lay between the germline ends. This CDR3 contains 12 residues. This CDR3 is CASRPDSYEQYF. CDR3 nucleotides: TGTGCCAGCAGACCCGACAGCTACGAGCAGTACTTC.

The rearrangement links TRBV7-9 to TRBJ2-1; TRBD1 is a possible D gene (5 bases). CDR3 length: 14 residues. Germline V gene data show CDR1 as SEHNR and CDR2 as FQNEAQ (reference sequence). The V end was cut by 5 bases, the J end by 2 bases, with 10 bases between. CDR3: CASSKTATYNEQFF. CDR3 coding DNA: TGTGCCAGCAGCAAGACAGCTACCTACAATGAGCAGTTCTTC.

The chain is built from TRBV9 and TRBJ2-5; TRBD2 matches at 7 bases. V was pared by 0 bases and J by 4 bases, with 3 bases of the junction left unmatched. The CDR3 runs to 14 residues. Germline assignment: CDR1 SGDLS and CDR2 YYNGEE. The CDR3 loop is CASSVGRGGETQYF. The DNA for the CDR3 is TGTGCCAGCAGCGTAGGCCGCGGGGGAGAGACCCAGTACTTC.

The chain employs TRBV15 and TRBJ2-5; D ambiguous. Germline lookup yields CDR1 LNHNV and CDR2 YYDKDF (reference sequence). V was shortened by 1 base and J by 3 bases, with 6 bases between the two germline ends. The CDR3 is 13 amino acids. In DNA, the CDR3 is TGTGCCACCAGCAGAGGGCCTGAAGAGACCCAGTACTTC. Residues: CATSRGPEETQYF.

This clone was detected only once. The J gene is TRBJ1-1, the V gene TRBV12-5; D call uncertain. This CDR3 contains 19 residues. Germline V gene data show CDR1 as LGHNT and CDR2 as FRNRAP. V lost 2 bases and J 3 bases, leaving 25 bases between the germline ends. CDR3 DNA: TGTGCTAGTGGTTTGCCTTCCCACACCCGACGGGGAAGGGACACTGAAGCTTTCTTT. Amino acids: CASGLPSHTRRGRDTEAFF.

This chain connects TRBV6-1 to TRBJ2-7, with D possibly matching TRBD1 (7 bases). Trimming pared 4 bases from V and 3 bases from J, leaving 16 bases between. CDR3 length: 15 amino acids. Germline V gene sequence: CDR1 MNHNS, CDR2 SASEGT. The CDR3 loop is CASSGSAGQFYEQYF. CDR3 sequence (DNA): TGTGCCAGCAGTGGATCTGCGGGACAGTTCTACGAGCAGTACTTC.

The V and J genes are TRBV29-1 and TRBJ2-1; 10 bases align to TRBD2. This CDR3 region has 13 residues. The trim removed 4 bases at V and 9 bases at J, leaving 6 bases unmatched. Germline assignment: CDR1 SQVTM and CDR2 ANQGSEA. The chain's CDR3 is CSVAASGRGEQFF. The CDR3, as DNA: TGCAGCGTTGCCGCTAGCGGGAGAGGTGAGCAGTTCTTC.